This entry features one T cell receptor (beta chain) sequence. Its matching antigen is unknown. Time point indicated: patch test 2, 6 weeks after DPC sensitization. This sample's treatment: therapeutic diphenylcyclopropenone sensitization with weekly scalp DPC. Those who donated were patients with alopecia, 18 to 70 years of age, and suitable for DPC. This entry comes from a study of human T cells and chemical hapten exposure. Study conclusions and caveats: Counts of expanded TCRs at PT1 were positively correlated with patch test score. The study found expanded TCRs formed significantly more large CDR3 similarity clusters than controls.

The library labeled individual cDNA molecules by adding unique molecular identifiers to them. TCRdb reanalysed the RACE reads using MiXCR and keeps one entry per CDR3 protein. The data show over 70,000 distinct CDR3 sequences, around a tenth seen once. Per germline, CDR1 SGHAT and CDR2 FQDESV (reference sequence). V trimming: 5 bases; J trimming: 7 bases; junction bases outside the gene matches: 10. This CDR3 has 15 residues. The chain has TRBV11-1 and TRBJ2-5; 10 bases are shared with TRBD1. Here the sequenced sample was whole blood, taken in connection with sensitization to the hapten diphenylcyclopropenone (DPC). This clonotype originated in a young man with alopecia areata. Some clones in this sample may be carry-over from other donors' samples. The CDR3 reads CASSPGQGRVGTQYF. CDR3 sequence (DNA): TGTGCCAGCAGCCCGGGACAGGGGCGGGTTGGGACCCAGTACTTC. The whole variable domain, filled in from reference TRBV11-1 and TRBJ2-5, reads EAEVAQSPRYKITEKSQAVAFWCDPISGHATLYWYRQILGQGPELLVQFQDESVVDDSQLPKDRFSAERLKGVDSTLKIQPAELGDSAMYLCASSPGQGRVGTQYFGPGTRLLVL.